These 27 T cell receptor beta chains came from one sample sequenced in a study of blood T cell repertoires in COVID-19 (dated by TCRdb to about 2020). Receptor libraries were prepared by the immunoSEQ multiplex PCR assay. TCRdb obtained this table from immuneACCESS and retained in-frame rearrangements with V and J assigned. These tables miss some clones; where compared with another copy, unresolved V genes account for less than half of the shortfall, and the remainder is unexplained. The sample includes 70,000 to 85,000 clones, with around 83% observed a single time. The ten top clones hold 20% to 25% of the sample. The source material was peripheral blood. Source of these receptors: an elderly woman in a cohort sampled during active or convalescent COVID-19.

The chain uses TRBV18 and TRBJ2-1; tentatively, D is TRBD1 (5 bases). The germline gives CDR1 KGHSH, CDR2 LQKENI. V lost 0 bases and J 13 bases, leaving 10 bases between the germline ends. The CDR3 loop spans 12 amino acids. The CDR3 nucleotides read TGTGCCAGCTCACCACCGGGGCTCCACCAGTTCTTC. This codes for CASSPPGLHQFF.

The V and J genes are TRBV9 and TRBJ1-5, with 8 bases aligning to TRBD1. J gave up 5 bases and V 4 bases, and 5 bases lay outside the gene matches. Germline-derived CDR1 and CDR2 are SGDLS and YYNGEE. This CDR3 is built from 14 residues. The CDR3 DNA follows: TGTGCCAGCAGCTCCGACAGGGGACATCAGCCCCAGCATTTT. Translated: CASSSDRGHQPQHF.

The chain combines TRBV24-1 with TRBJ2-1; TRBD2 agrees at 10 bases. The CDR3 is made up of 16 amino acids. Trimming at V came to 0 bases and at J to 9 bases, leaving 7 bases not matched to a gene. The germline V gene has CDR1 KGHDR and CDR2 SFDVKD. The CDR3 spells CATSDLPTSGTTEQFF. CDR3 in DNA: TGTGCCACCAGTGATTTGCCCACTAGCGGGACTACTGAGCAGTTCTTC.

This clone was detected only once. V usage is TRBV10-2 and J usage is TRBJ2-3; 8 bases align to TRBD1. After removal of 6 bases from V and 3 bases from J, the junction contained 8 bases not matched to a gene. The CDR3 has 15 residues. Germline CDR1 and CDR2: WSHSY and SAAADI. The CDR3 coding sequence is TGCGCCAGCAGCGGACAGGGAGAGAGGACAGATACGCAGTATTTT. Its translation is CASSGQGERTDTQYF.

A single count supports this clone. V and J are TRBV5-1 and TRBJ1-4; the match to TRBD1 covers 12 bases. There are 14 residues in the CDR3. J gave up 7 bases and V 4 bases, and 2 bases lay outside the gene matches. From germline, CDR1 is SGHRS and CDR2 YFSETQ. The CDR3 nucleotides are TGCGCCAGCAGCAGGGACAGGGGGCCTGAAAAACTGTTTTTT. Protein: CASSRDRGPEKLFF.

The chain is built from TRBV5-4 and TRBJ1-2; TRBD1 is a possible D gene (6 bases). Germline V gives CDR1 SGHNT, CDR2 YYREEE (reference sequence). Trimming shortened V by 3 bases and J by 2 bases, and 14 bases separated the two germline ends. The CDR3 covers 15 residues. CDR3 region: CASSWSTGTNYGYTF. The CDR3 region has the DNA TGTGCCAGCAGCTGGTCCACCGGGACAAACTATGGCTACACCTTC.

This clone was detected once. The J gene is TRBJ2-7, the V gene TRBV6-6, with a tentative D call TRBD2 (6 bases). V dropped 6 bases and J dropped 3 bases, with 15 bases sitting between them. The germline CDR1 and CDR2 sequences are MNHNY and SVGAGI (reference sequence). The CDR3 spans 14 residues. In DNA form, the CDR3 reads TGTGCCAGCAGACCCCGGGACTGGGGCTACGAGCAGTACGTC. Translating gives CASRPRDWGYEQYV.

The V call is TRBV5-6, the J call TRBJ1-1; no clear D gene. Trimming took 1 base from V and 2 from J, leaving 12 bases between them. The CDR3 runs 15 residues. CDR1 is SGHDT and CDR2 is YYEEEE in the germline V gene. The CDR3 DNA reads TGTGCCAGCAGCTTGCCGGGGTCCGTCAACACTGAAGCTTTCTTT. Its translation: CASSLPGSVNTEAFF.

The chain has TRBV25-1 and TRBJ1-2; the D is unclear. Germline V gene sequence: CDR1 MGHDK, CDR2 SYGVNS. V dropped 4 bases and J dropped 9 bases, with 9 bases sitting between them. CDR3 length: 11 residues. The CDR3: CASSGGQSYTF. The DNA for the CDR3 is TGTGCCAGCAGTGGCGGCCAGAGCTACACCTTC.

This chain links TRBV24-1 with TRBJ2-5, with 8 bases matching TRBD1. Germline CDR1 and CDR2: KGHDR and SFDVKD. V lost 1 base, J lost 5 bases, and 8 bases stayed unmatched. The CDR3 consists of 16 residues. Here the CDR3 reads CATSDFAQGDGETQYF. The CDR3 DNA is TGTGCCACCAGTGATTTTGCACAGGGGGACGGGGAGACCCAGTACTTC.

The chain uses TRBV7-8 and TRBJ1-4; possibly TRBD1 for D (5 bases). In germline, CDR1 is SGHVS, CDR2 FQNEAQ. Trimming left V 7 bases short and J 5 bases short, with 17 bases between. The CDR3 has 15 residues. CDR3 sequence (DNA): TGTGCCAGCACCCCCTCGCAGGGATGGAATGAAAAACTGTTTTTT. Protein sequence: CASTPSQGWNEKLFF.

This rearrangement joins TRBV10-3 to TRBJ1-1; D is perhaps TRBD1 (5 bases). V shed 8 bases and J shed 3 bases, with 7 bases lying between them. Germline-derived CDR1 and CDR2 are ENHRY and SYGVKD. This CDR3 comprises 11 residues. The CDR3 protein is CAIGRDTEAFF. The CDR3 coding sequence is TGTGCCATCGGCAGGGACACTGAAGCTTTCTTT.

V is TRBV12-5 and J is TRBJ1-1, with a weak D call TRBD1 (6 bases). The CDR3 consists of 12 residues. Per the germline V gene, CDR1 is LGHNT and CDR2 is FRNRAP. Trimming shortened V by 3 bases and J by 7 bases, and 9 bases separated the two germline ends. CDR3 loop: CASGFGQLEAFF. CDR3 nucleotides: TGTGCTAGTGGTTTCGGACAGCTTGAAGCTTTCTTT.

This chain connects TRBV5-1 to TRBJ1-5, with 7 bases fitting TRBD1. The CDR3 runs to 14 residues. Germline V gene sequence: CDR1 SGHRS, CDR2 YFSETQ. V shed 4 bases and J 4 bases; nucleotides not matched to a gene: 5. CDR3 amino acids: CASSPGQTNQPQHF. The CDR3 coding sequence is TGCGCCAGCAGCCCGGGACAGACTAATCAGCCCCAGCATTTT. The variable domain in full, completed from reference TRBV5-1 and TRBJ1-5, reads KAGVTQTPRYLIKTRGQQVTLSCSPISGHRSVSWYQQTPGQGLQFLFEYFSETQRNKGNFPGRFSGRQFSNSRSEMNVSTLELGDSALYLCASSPGQTNQPQHFGDGTRLSIL.

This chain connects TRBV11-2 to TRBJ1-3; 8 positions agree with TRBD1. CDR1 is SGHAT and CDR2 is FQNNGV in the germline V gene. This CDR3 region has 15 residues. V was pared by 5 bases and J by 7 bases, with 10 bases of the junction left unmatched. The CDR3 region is CASSQTDRGLNTIYF. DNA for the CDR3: TGTGCCAGCAGCCAGACCGACAGGGGACTGAACACCATATATTTT. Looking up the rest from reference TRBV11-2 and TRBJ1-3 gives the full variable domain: EAGVAQSPRYKIIEKRQSVAFWCNPISGHATLYWYQQILGQGPKLLIQFQNNGVVDDSQLPKDRFSAERLKGVDSTLKIQPAKLEDSAVYLCASSQTDRGLNTIYFGEGSWLTVV.

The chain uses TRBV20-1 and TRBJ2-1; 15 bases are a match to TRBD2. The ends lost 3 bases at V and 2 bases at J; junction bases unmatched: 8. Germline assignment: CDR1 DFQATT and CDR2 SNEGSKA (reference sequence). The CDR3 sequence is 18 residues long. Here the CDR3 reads CSASSGLAGGLAYNEQFF. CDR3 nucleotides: TGCAGTGCTAGTTCGGGACTAGCGGGAGGTTTAGCCTACAATGAGCAGTTCTTC.

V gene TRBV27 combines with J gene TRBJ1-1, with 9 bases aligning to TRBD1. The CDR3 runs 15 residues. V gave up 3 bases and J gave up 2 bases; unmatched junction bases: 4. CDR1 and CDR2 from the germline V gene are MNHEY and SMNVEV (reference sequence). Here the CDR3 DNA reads TGTGCCAGCAGTTTCCTGGGACAGGGTAACACTGAAGCTTTCTTT. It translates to CASSFLGQGNTEAFF.

CDR3 nucleotides: TGTGCCGGAACGTCCACAGGGGCCCTGGGACAGCCCCAGCATTTT. Translated, it gives CAGTSTGALGQPQHF. The chain couples TRBV27 to TRBJ1-5; 7 bases agree with TRBD1. This CDR3 is 15 amino acids long. J gave up 7 bases and V 11 bases, and 17 bases lay outside the gene matches. Germline V lookup: CDR1 MNHEY, CDR2 SMNVEV (reference sequence).

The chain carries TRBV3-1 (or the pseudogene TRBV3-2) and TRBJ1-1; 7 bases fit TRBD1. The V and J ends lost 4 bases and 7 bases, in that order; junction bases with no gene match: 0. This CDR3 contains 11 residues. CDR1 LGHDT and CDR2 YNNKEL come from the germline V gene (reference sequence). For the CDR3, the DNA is TGTGCCAGCAGCCGGACAGGTGAAGCTTTCTTT. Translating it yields CASSRTGEAFF.

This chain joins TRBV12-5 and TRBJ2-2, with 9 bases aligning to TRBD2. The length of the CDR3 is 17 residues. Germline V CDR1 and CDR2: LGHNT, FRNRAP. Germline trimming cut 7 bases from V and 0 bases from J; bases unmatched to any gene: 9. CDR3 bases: TGTGCTAGTGTTCGGGGACTAGCCTTATCGAACACCGGGGAGCTGTTTTTT. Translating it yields CASVRGLALSNTGELFF.

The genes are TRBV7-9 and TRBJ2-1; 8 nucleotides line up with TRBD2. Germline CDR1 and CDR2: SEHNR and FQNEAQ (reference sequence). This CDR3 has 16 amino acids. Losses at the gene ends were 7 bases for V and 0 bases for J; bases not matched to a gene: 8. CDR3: CASTPRGTSSYNEQFF. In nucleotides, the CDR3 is TGTGCCAGCACCCCGCGCGGGACTAGCTCCTACAATGAGCAGTTCTTC.

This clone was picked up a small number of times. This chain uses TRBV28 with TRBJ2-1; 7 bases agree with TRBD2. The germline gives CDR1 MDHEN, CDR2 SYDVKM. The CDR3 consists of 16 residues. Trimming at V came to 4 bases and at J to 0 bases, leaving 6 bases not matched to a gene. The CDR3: CASSSSGAGSYNEQFF. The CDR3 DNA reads TGTGCCAGCAGTTCTAGCGGTGCCGGCTCCTACAATGAGCAGTTCTTC.

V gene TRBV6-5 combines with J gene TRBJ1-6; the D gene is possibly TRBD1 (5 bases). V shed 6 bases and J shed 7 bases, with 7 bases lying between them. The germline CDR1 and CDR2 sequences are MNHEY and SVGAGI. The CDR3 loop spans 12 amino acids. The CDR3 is CASREGNSPLHF. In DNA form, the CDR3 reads TGTGCCAGCAGGGAGGGGAATTCACCCCTCCACTTT.

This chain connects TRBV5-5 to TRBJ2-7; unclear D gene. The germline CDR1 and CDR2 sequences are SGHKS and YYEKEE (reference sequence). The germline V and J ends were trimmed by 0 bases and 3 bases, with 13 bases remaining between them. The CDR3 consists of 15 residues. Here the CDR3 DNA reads TGTGCCAGCAGCTTGGACACACAGATTAACTACGAGCAGTACTTC. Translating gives CASSLDTQINYEQYF.

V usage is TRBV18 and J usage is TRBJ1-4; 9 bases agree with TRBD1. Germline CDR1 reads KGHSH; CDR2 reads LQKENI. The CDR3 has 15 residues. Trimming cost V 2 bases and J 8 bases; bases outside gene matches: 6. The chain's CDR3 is CASSPLGQGKEKLFF. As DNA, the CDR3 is TGTGCCAGCTCACCATTGGGACAGGGAAAGGAAAAACTGTTTTTT.

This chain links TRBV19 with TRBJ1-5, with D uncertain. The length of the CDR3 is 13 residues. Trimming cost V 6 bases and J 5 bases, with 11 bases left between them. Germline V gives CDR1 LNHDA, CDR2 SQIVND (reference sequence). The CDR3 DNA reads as TGTGCCAGTAGGACAAGGGAGGATCAGCCCCAGCATTTT. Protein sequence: CASRTREDQPQHF.

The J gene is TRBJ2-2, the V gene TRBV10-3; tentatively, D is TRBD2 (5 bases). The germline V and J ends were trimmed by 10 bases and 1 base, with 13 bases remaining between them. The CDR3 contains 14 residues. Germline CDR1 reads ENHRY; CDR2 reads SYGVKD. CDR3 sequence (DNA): TGTGCCACCAAAAATGAGGGGAACACCGGGGAGCTGTTTTTT. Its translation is CATKNEGNTGELFF.